Listed below are T cell receptor beta chains from one sample, sequenced in a study of blood T cell repertoires in COVID-19. Data came from immunoSEQ multiplex PCR; TCRdb stores just in-frame clones and leaves some out. The sample comprises over 100,000 clones, approximately 88% of which are singletons, and 10% rests with the top ten. The sample taken for sequencing was peripheral blood. The receptors stem from a man aged 50-60 years with acute or convalescent COVID-19. CDR3s include the opening cysteine and the closing phenylalanine or tryptophan. D genes are given only for firm matches. Expanded clones get a size class; other rows say once, few or many, or leave the size out.

clone size	V gene	D gene	J gene	CDR3 protein	CDR3 DNA
once	TRBV5-5	TRBD1	TRBJ2-5	CASSLSGTGFQTQYF	TGTGCCAGCAGCTTGTCTGGGACAGGGTTTCAGACCCAGTACTTC
many	TRBV4-1	.	TRBJ1-1	CASSQEGTGRYTEAFF	TGCGCCAGCAGCCAAGAGGGCACAGGACGGTACACTGAAGCTTTCTTT
few	TRBV4-1	.	TRBJ1-4	CASSQGSGTAGEKLFF	TGCGCCAGCAGCCAAGGATCAGGAACCGCCGGTGAAAAACTGTTTTTT
.	TRBV28	.	TRBJ1-1	CASTRVTEAFF	TGTGCCAGCACCAGGGTAACTGAAGCTTTCTTT
.	TRBV2	.	TRBJ2-2	CASSLQGTANTGELFF	TGTGCCAGCAGTTTACAGGGTACCGCGAACACCGGGGAGCTGTTTTTT
few	TRBV2	.	TRBJ1-5	CASSENGVNQPQHF	TGTGCCAGCAGTGAAAATGGAGTGAATCAGCCCCAGCATTTT
.	TRBV7-3	.	TRBJ1-1	CASSLREPTEAFF	TGTGCCAGCAGCTTAAGGGAGCCCACTGAAGCTTTCTTT
.	TRBV6-5	.	TRBJ1-3	CASSYPGDSGNTIYF	TGTGCCAGCAGTTACCCAGGGGACTCTGGAAACACCATATATTTT
.	TRBV3-1/TRBV3-2	.	TRBJ2-5	CASSQEGTSFQETQYF	TGTGCCAGCAGCCAAGAGGGGACAAGCTTCCAAGAGACCCAGTACTTC
.	TRBV28	.	TRBJ1-2	CASSLTDTNYGYTF	TGTGCCAGCAGTTTGACAGATACGAACTATGGCTACACCTTC
.	TRBV19	.	TRBJ1-2	CASSIDSGYTF	TGTGCCAGTAGTATAGATTCAGGCTACACCTTC
.	TRBV3-1/TRBV3-2	TRBD1	TRBJ1-5	CASSRGGTGDNQPQHF	TGTGCCAGCAGCCGAGGGGGGACAGGGGACAATCAGCCCCAGCATTTT
.	TRBV6-4	.	TRBJ1-5	CASSASPGNQPQHF	TGTGCCAGCAGTGCTTCGCCGGGCAATCAGCCCCAGCATTTT
.	TRBV5-1	.	TRBJ2-7	CASSLLQGSEQYF	TGCGCCAGCAGCTTACTACAGGGTAGCGAGCAGTACTTC
.	TRBV9	.	TRBJ2-7	CASSVGGHTYEQYF	TGTGCCAGCAGCGTAGGCGGCCACACCTACGAGCAGTACTTC
.	TRBV10-2	TRBD2	TRBJ2-7	CASLGGLAGVAGAYEQYF	TGCGCCAGCTTGGGGGGACTAGCGGGAGTTGCGGGGGCCTACGAGCAGTACTTC
.	TRBV29-1	TRBD2	TRBJ2-2	CSADMTSGRGTGELFF	TGCAGCGCCGATATGACTAGCGGGAGAGGGACCGGGGAGCTGTTTTTT
.	TRBV18	.	TRBJ1-5	CASSSTGTSYQPQHF	TGTGCCAGCTCATCGACCGGGACTTCTTACCAGCCCCAGCATTTT
once	TRBV11-3	.	TRBJ2-5	CASSLGQGGLQETQYF	TGTGCCAGCAGCTTAGGTCAGGGGGGCCTCCAAGAGACCCAGTACTTC
.	TRBV5-1	TRBD1	TRBJ2-2	CASSFGGQGNTGELFF	TGCGCCAGCAGCTTTGGGGGACAGGGGAACACCGGGGAGCTGTTTTTT
.	TRBV28	.	TRBJ1-2	CASSFLHYGYTF	TGTGCCAGCAGTTTTCTTCACTATGGCTACACCTTC
once	TRBV5-6	.	TRBJ1-1	CASSLELFSGDPEAFF	TGTGCCAGCAGCTTGGAGTTGTTCTCGGGAGACCCTGAAGCTTTCTTT
.	TRBV29-1	.	TRBJ2-7	CSVVGRSTYEQYF	TGCAGCGTTGTTGGCAGGTCCACCTACGAGCAGTACTTC
.	TRBV6-6	.	TRBJ1-5	CASSYGVSGLFQPQHF	TGTGCCAGCAGTTACGGCGTTAGCGGGTTGTTTCAGCCCCAGCATTTT
once	TRBV5-1	TRBD1	TRBJ1-6	CASSYEQGARSPLHF	TGCGCCAGCAGCTACGAGCAGGGGGCGCGATCACCCCTCCACTTT
.	TRBV28	TRBD1	TRBJ2-7	CASSFAGGAPYEQYF	TGTGCCAGCAGTTTCGCAGGGGGCGCGCCCTACGAGCAGTACTTC
.	TRBV19	TRBD1	TRBJ1-3	CASSPSGQYRNTIYF	TGTGCCAGTAGCCCTTCGGGACAGTATAGAAACACCATATATTTT
.	TRBV11-3	TRBD2	TRBJ2-1	CASSSGLAGFEQFF	TGTGCCAGCAGCTCCGGACTAGCGGGATTTGAGCAGTTCTTC
.	TRBV20-1	.	TRBJ1-1	CSASYRGRKEAFF	TGCAGTGCTAGTTATAGGGGCCGAAAGGAAGCTTTCTTT
.	TRBV5-1	.	TRBJ1-3	CASSPGHRSISGNTIYF	TGCGCCAGCAGCCCGGGACACCGGTCGATCTCTGGAAACACCATATATTTT
.	TRBV2	.	TRBJ1-6	CASSGDTVSPLHF	TGTGCCAGCAGTGGAGACACCGTTTCACCCCTCCACTTT
once	TRBV28	.	TRBJ1-2	CASRFPQGMGSGGYTF	TGTGCCAGCAGGTTCCCTCAGGGGATGGGTTCTGGGGGCTACACCTTC
few	TRBV2	TRBD1	TRBJ1-2	CASAGTGSGYTF	TGTGCCAGCGCCGGGACAGGGAGTGGCTACACCTTC
.	TRBV5-4	TRBD1	TRBJ1-4	CASSGGDRETNEKLFF	TGTGCCAGCAGTGGAGGAGACAGGGAGACTAATGAAAAACTGTTTTTT
.	TRBV20-1	TRBD1	TRBJ1-1	CSALGQAEAFF	TGCAGTGCTTTGGGACAGGCTGAAGCTTTCTTT
.	TRBV28	.	TRBJ1-2	CASSLGGNVNYGYTF	TGTGCCAGCAGTTTAGGGGGCAACGTTAACTATGGCTACACCTTC
.	TRBV5-1	TRBD1	TRBJ1-2	CASSTDRGSSYGYTF	TGCGCCAGCAGCACCGACAGGGGTAGTAGCTATGGCTACACCTTC
.	TRBV2	TRBD1	TRBJ1-6	CASSGTGGRSPLHF	TGTGCCAGCAGTGGGACAGGGGGACGTTCACCCCTCCACTTT
.	TRBV27	.	TRBJ1-2	CASSLRANYGYTF	TGTGCCAGCAGTTTGAGGGCTAACTATGGCTACACCTTC
few	TRBV6-5	.	TRBJ1-1	CASSYSWNRDTEAFF	TGTGCCAGCAGTTACTCGTGGAACAGGGACACTGAAGCTTTCTTT
few	TRBV5-4	TRBD1	TRBJ2-1	CASSNRDRLVDEQFF	TGTGCCAGCAGCAATAGGGACAGGCTCGTCGATGAGCAGTTCTTC